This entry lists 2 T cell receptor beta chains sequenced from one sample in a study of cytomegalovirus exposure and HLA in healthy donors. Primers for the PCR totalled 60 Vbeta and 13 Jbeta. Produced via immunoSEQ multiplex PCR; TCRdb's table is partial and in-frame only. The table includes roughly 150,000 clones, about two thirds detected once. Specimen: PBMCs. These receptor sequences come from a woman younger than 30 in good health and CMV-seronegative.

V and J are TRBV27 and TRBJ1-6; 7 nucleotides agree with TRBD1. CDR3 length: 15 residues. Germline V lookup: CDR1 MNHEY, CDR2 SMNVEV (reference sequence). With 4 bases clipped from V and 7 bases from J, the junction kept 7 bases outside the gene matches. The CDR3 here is CASSSWTGENSPLHF. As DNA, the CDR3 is TGTGCCAGCAGTTCCTGGACAGGTGAAAATTCACCCCTCCACTTT.

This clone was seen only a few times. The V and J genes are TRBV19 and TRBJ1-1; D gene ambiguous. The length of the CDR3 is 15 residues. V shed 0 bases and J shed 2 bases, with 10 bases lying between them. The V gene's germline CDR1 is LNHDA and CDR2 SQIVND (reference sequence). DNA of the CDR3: TGTGCCAGTAGTATAGATTCAGGTTATAACACTGAAGCTTTCTTT. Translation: CASSIDSGYNTEAFF.